This TCR beta chain was captured in a study of regulatory and conventional T cells in RAG deficiency. Study results and caveats: Omenn syndrome and CID/AS patients had roughly 92-fold fewer unique Treg TCR beta sequences, versus 8 to 10-fold elsewhere. Shorter CDR3s in all patient subsets; >80% Treg-Tconv overlap in Omenn.

Genomic DNA came from blood conventional CD4+ T cells gated CD25-low CD127-high. In the case of this clone: The antigen is unknown.

Method: immunoSEQ multiplex PCR; TCRdb's copy keeps in-frame clones and lacks some. The sample gives about 12,000 clones, about 92% of which show up once; approximately 1.1% is in the top ten. These same data were also listed under a study on regulatory T cells. From that report: The primer mix had 52 TRBV and 13 TRBJ primers. Patient repertoires had restricted TRB V-J pairs and skewed V and J usage, most in Tregs.

Sequenced material: CD4+ effector T cells sorted from blood. The receptor's source is a human donor in good health.

The CDR3 loop reads CASSPLRLVVNTEAFF. CDR3 sequence (DNA): TGTGCCAGTAGTCCCCTACGACTCGTAGTGAACACTGAAGCTTTCTTT. This sequence joins TRBV19 and TRBJ1-1; D not resolved. Germline lookup yields CDR1 LNHDA and CDR2 SQIVND (reference sequence). This CDR3 contains 16 residues. V lost 5 bases and J lost 0, with 16 bases in between. Full variable domain (missing parts from reference TRBV19 and TRBJ1-1): DGGITQSPKYLFRKEGQNVTLSCEQNLNHDAMYWYRQDPGQGLRLIYYSQIVNDFQKGDIAEGYSVSREKKESFPLTVTSAQKNPTAFYLCASSPLRLVVNTEAFFGQGTRLTVV.